Listed here are 18 T cell receptor beta chains from one sample, sequenced in a study of blood T cell repertoires in COVID-19 (dated by TCRdb to about 2020). Libraries were constructed by the immunoSEQ multiplex PCR assay. TCRdb carries this immuneACCESS record with in-frame sequences only. Its versions omit some clonotypes, under half of them owing to an unresolved V gene in the studies checked, with the rest unexplained. The sample records about 160,000 clones, around 84% of which are singletons. Around a fifth of the sample comes from the top ten. Sequencing input: peripheral blood. These receptors were taken from a woman aged 80 or over with acute or convalescent COVID-19.

In nucleotides, the CDR3 is TGTGCCAGCAGGCCTTTCGGTCTGAACACTGAAGCTTTCTTT. This gives the protein CASRPFGLNTEAFF. The chain joins TRBV6-2 or TRBV6-3 to TRBJ1-1; unclear D gene. CDR1 and CDR2 from the germline V gene are MNHEY and SVGEGT. This CDR3 is 14 amino acids long. Trimming removed 6 bases from V and 0 bases from J, with 11 bases in between.

The chain employs TRBV7-9 and TRBJ2-3; D not resolved. Germline V gene lookup returns CDR1 SEHNR and CDR2 FQNEAQ (reference sequence). Trimming took off 0 bases at V and 5 bases at J, with 6 bases between the two ends. The CDR3 is made up of 13 amino acids. The CDR3 sequence: CASSLAGEDTQYF. The CDR3 region has the DNA TGTGCCAGCAGCTTAGCGGGCGAAGATACGCAGTATTTT.

The chain has TRBV18 and TRBJ1-1; no firm D call. The CDR3 sequence is 15 residues long. From germline, CDR1 is KGHSH and CDR2 LQKENI. Trimming pared 2 bases from V and 7 bases from J, leaving 17 bases between. CDR3 DNA: TGTGCCAGCTCACCATTGGCGGCAGCGGATTATGAAGCTTTCTTT. Translating gives CASSPLAAADYEAFF.

The chain joins TRBV4-1 to TRBJ2-1; 10 nucleotides agree with TRBD2. Trimming removed 0 bases from V and 9 bases from J; junction bases left unmatched: 11. Germline CDR1 is MGHRA and CDR2 is YSYEKL. There are 17 residues in the CDR3. CDR3 protein: CASSQDPGLAGAVEQFF. CDR3 DNA sequence: TGCGCCAGCAGCCAAGATCCTGGGCTAGCGGGAGCGGTTGAGCAGTTCTTC.

In its sample, this clone was seen once. V gene TRBV18 combines with J gene TRBJ2-7, with 11 bases that match TRBD2. The V gene end was trimmed by 2 bases and the J gene end by 2 bases; junction bases not matched to a gene: 2. The germline gives CDR1 KGHSH, CDR2 LQKENI. The CDR3 has 15 amino acids. The CDR3 loop is CASSPISGGAYEQYF. CDR3 coding DNA: TGTGCCAGCTCACCAATTAGCGGGGGGGCCTACGAGCAGTACTTC.

The chain carries TRBV6-2 or TRBV6-3 and TRBJ2-7, with TRBD1 matching 12 bases. CDR3 length: 16 amino acids. J was trimmed by 6 bases and V by 6 bases; bases with no gene match: 12. Germline CDR1 reads MNHEY; CDR2 reads SVGEGT. The CDR3 DNA is TGTGCCAGCAGCCCCTCTCCGGGACAGGGGGCCCTCGAGCAGTACTTC. This encodes CASSPSPGQGALEQYF.

The V and J genes are TRBV19 and TRBJ2-2; a weak D match, TRBD2 (6 bases). Trimming left V 6 bases short and J 1 base short, with 9 bases between. This CDR3 region has 14 residues. Per the germline V gene, CDR1 is LNHDA and CDR2 is SQIVND (reference sequence). The CDR3: CASSAGRNTGELFF. Written as DNA, the CDR3 is TGTGCCAGTAGCGCGGGGCGGAACACCGGGGAGCTGTTTTTT.

This clone was detected only once. The chain uses TRBV7-6 and TRBJ2-2, with TRBD2 identical over 11 bases. Unmatched junction bases numbered 5, after V lost 5 bases and J lost 6 bases. CDR1 is SGHVS and CDR2 is FNYEAQ in the germline V gene. CDR3 length: 15 residues. The CDR3 spells CASSLTSGGAGELFF. The CDR3 DNA sequence: TGTGCCAGCAGCCTCACTAGCGGGGGAGCCGGGGAGCTGTTTTTT.

The V and J genes are TRBV7-8 and TRBJ1-6; D gene ambiguous. Trimming took 3 bases from V and 5 from J, leaving 2 bases between them. The CDR3 runs 12 residues. Per germline, CDR1 SGHVS and CDR2 FQNEAQ. CDR3 in DNA: TGTGCCAGCAGCTTTAATAATTCACCCCTCCACTTT. This translates into CASSFNNSPLHF.

V gene TRBV4-2 combines with J gene TRBJ2-5, with D maybe TRBD1 (5 bases). V was trimmed by 1 base and J by 4 bases, leaving 10 bases between them. Germline CDR1 LGHNA, CDR2 YNFKEQ. This CDR3 spans 14 amino acids. The CDR3 protein is CASSQGTRAETQYF. CDR3 bases: TGTGCCAGCAGCCAAGGTACCAGGGCAGAGACCCAGTACTTC.

J is TRBJ2-7 and V is TRBV20-1; 10 bases are a match to TRBD2. This CDR3 is built from 12 residues. The V gene's germline CDR1 is DFQATT and CDR2 SNEGSKA (reference sequence). After removal of 3 bases from V and 13 bases from J, the junction contained 9 bases not matched to a gene. The CDR3 sequence is CSASRLAGDDYF. DNA of the CDR3: TGCAGTGCTAGTCGTCTAGCGGGAGACGATTACTTC.

This clone has a single count. The chain is built from TRBV7-9 and TRBJ2-1; D gene unclear. CDR1 and CDR2 (germline): SEHNR, FQNEAQ (reference sequence). This CDR3 comprises 16 residues. Trimming stripped 2 bases from V and 0 bases from J, with 11 bases between. The DNA of the CDR3 is TGTGCCAGCAGCTTACGTAAGGAGAGCTCCTACAATGAGCAGTTCTTC. This translates into CASSLRKESSYNEQFF.

The chain uses TRBV3-1 (or the pseudogene TRBV3-2) and TRBJ1-1, with 8 bases lining up with TRBD1. There are 15 residues in the CDR3. V gave up 4 bases and J gave up 4 bases; unmatched junction bases: 8. Germline assignment: CDR1 LGHDT and CDR2 YNNKEL (reference sequence). The DNA for the CDR3 is TGTGCCAGCAGCCCGTGGACAGGGAGCGGCACTGAAGCTTTCTTT. It is translated as CASSPWTGSGTEAFF.

The CDR3 is CASTSGGSYNSPLHF. The CDR3 nucleotides are TGTGCCAGTACATCAGGGGGCTCCTATAATTCACCCCTCCACTTT. The rearrangement joins TRBV19 to TRBJ1-6; 7 bases are a match to TRBD1. The CDR3 covers 15 residues. Trimming cost V 7 bases and J 0 bases; bases outside gene matches: 3. Germline-derived CDR1 and CDR2 are LNHDA and SQIVND (reference sequence). Complete variable domain (other parts from reference TRBV19 and TRBJ1-6): DGGITQSPKYLFRKEGQNVTLSCEQNLNHDAMYWYRQDPGQGLRLIYYSQIVNDFQKGDIAEGYSVSREKKESFPLTVTSAQKNPTAFYLCASTSGGSYNSPLHFGNGTRLTVT.

The chain carries TRBV27 and TRBJ2-1, with 11 bases aligning to TRBD2. Germline V gene data show CDR1 as MNHEY and CDR2 as SMNVEV (reference sequence). The CDR3 covers 16 residues. After removal of 5 bases from V and 6 bases from J, the junction contained 9 bases not matched to a gene. In nucleotides, the CDR3 is TGTGCCAGCAGTAAGCTAGCGGGAGGACTGGGCAATGAGCAGTTCTTC. Amino acids: CASSKLAGGLGNEQFF.

This chain joins TRBV3-1 (or the pseudogene TRBV3-2) and TRBJ2-7, with 8 bases aligning to TRBD1. The V and J ends lost 1 base and 2 bases, in that order; junction bases with no gene match: 4. CDR1 and CDR2 from the germline V gene are LGHDT and YNNKEL (reference sequence). The CDR3 covers 15 residues. CDR3: CASSQASQGAYEQYF. In nucleotides, the CDR3 is TGTGCCAGCAGCCAAGCTTCACAGGGGGCCTACGAGCAGTACTTC.

The chain joins TRBV5-4 to TRBJ2-1, with TRBD1 matching 7 bases. From germline, CDR1 is SGHNT and CDR2 YYREEE (reference sequence). This CDR3 has 15 residues. With V trimmed by 4 bases and J by 2 bases, 6 bases remained unmatched. CDR3 residues: CASSSPGQPYNEQFF. For the CDR3, the DNA is TGTGCCAGCAGCAGCCCGGGACAGCCCTACAATGAGCAGTTCTTC.

The chain employs TRBV7-6 and TRBJ2-7; 7 positions agree with TRBD2. Unmatched junction bases numbered 11, after V lost 1 base and J lost 2 bases. The V gene's germline CDR1 is SGHVS and CDR2 FNYEAQ. The CDR3 contains 17 residues. The DNA for the CDR3 is TGTGCCAGCAGCTTAGGCTTCTCTAGCGGCATCCCCTACGAGCAGTACTTC. Translated: CASSLGFSSGIPYEQYF.